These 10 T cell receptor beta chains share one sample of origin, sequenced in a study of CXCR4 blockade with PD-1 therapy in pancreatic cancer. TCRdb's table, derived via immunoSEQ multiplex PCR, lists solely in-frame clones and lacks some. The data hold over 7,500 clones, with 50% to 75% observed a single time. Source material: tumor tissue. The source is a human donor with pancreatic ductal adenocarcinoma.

The CDR3 loop reads CASSPSGVKNIQYF. The CDR3, as DNA: TGTGCCAGCAGTCCCTCCGGGGTCAAAAACATTCAGTACTTC. The genes are TRBV28 and TRBJ2-4, with a weak D call TRBD2 (5 bases). The V gene's germline CDR1 is MDHEN and CDR2 SYDVKM. This CDR3 spans 14 amino acids. The V and J ends lost 5 bases and 3 bases respectively, with 11 bases between them.

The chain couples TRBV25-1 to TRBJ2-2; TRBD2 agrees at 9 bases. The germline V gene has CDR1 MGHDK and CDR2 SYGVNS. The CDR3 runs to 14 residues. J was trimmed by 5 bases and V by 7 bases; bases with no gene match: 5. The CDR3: CASTGLASTGELFF. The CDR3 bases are TGTGCCAGCACCGGACTAGCGTCTACCGGGGAGCTGTTTTTT. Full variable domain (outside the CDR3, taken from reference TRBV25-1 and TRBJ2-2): EADIYQTPRYLVIGTGKKITLECSQTMGHDKMYWYQQDPGMELHLIHYSYGVNSTEKGDLSSESTVSRIRTEHFPLTLESARPSHTSQYLCASTGLASTGELFFGEGSRLTVL.

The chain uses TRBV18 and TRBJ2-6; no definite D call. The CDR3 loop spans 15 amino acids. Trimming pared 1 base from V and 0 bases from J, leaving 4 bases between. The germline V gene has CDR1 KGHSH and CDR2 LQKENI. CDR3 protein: CASSPRVSGANVLTF. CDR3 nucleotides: TGTGCCAGCTCACCACGGGTCTCTGGGGCCAACGTCCTGACTTTC.

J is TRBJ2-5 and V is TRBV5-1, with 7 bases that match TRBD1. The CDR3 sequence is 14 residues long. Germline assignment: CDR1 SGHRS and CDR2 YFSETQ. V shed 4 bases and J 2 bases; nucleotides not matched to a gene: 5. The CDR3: CASSQRTGQETQYF. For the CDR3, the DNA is TGCGCCAGCAGCCAAAGGACAGGTCAAGAGACCCAGTACTTC.

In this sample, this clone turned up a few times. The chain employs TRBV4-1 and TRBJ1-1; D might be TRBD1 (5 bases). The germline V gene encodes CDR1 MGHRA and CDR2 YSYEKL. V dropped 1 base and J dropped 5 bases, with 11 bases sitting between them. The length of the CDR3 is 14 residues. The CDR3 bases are TGCGCCAGCAGCCAAGGTATCGGGGGAACTGAAGCTTTCTTT. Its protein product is CASSQGIGGTEAFF.

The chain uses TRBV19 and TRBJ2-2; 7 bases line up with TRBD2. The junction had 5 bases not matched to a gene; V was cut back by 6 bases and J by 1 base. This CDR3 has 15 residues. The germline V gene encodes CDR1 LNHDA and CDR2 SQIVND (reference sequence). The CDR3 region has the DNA TGTGCCAGTAGCCCCGGCGGGGGGAACACCGGGGAGCTGTTTTTT. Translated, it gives CASSPGGGNTGELFF.

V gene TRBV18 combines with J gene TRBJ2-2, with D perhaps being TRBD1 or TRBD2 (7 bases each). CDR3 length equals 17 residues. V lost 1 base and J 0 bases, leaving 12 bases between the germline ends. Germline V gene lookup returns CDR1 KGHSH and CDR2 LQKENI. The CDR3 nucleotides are TGTGCCAGCTCACCACAGGGAGGGGGCCCGAACACCGGGGAGCTGTTTTTT. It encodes CASSPQGGGPNTGELFF.

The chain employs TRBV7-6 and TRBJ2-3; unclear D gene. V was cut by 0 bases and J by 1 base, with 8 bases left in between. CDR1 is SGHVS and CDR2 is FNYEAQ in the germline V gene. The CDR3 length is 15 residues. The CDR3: CASSLARYGTDTQYF. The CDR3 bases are TGTGCCAGCAGCTTAGCTAGGTACGGCACAGATACGCAGTATTTT. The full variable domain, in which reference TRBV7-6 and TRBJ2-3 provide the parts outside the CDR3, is GAGVSQSPRYKVTKRGQDVALRCDPISGHVSLYWYRQALGQGPEFLTYFNYEAQQDKSGLPNDRFSAERPEGSISTLTIQRTEQRDSAMYRCASSLARYGTDTQYFGPGTRLTVL.

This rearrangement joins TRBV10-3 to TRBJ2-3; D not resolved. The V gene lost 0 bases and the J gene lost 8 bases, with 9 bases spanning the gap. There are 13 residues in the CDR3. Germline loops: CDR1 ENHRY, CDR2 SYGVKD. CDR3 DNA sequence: TGTGCCATCAGTGAGTCAGGAGACGGTACGCAGTATTTT. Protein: CAISESGDGTQYF.

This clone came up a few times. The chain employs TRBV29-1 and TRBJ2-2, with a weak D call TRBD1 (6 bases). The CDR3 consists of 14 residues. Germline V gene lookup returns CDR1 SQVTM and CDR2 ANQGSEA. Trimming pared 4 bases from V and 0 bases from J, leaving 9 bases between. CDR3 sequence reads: CSVVRGSNTGELFF. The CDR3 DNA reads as TGCAGCGTTGTCAGGGGATCGAACACCGGGGAGCTGTTTTTT.